These T cell receptor beta chains were read from a single sample in a study of cytomegalovirus exposure and HLA in healthy donors. Measured with immunoSEQ multiplex PCR; TCRdb has only the in-frame clones, and not every one. The sample comprises 150,000 to 200,000 clones, around three quarters of which are singletons, and approximately 1.5% rests with the top ten. Material for sequencing was PBMCs. These receptors all come from a man aged 35 to 55 in good health and CMV-seronegative. Both conserved end residues are part of each CDR3. The D gene is left open where the match is weak. A row's size may be missing; if present it is once, few, many or a size class.

V: TRBV5-1; size: NA; J: TRBJ1-2; D: TRBD1; CDR3: CASSWGTGEPNYGYTF; DNA: TGCGCCAGCAGCTGGGGGACAGGGGAACCTAACTATGGCTACACCTTC
V: TRBV4-1; size: NA; J: TRBJ2-7; D: TRBD2; CDR3: CASSHPDFPGGEQYF; DNA: TGCGCCAGCAGCCACCCGGACTTTCCGGGAGGCGAGCAGTACTTC
V: TRBV2; size: few; J: TRBJ1-2; D: NA; CDR3: CASSALGHTSYGYTF; DNA: TGTGCCAGCAGCGCTTTGGGACATACCTCATATGGCTACACCTTC
V: TRBV5-6; size: NA; J: TRBJ1-2; D: NA; CDR3: CASSSTGVGYGYTF; DNA: TGTGCCAGCAGCTCCACGGGGGTAGGTTATGGCTACACCTTC
V: TRBV7-6; size: NA; J: TRBJ2-3; D: NA; CDR3: CASSFSDTQYF; DNA: TGTGCCAGCAGCTTTTCGGATACGCAGTATTTT
V: TRBV4-1; size: NA; J: TRBJ2-6; D: NA; CDR3: CASSLLELGANGLTF; DNA: TGCGCCAGCAGCTTATTAGAGTTAGGGGCCAACGGCCTGACTTTC
V: TRBV9; size: NA; J: TRBJ2-3; D: NA; CDR3: CASSVVGFRQYF; DNA: TGTGCCAGCAGCGTAGTGGGCTTTCGGCAGTATTTT
V: TRBV6-1; size: NA; J: TRBJ2-7; D: NA; CDR3: CASSGQAGYEQYF; DNA: TGTGCCAGCAGTGGCCAGGCTGGCTACGAGCAGTACTTC
V: TRBV15; size: once; J: TRBJ2-3; D: NA; CDR3: CATSRDLVSGSTDTQYF; DNA: TGTGCCACCAGCAGAGATCTTGTGAGCGGAAGCACAGATACGCAGTATTTT
V: TRBV7-9; size: NA; J: TRBJ1-2; D: NA; CDR3: CASSLDKGANYGYTF; DNA: TGTGCCAGCAGCTTAGACAAAGGGGCTAACTATGGCTACACCTTC
V: TRBV21-1; size: NA; J: TRBJ2-2; D: NA; CDR3: CASSKAEGLAGTGELFF; DNA: TGTGCCAGCAGCAAAGCCGAGGGACTAGCTGGCACCGGGGAGCTGTTTTTT
V: TRBV7-9; size: NA; J: TRBJ2-3; D: NA; CDR3: CASSLNLYTDTQYF; DNA: TGTGCCAGCAGCTTAAATCTATACACAGATACGCAGTATTTT
V: TRBV28; size: NA; J: TRBJ1-5; D: TRBD1; CDR3: CASSRGTGTNSNQPQHF; DNA: TGTGCCAGCAGCCGGGGGACAGGGACTAATAGCAATCAGCCCCAGCATTTT
V: TRBV28; size: few; J: TRBJ1-6; D: NA; CDR3: CASSPVGISAPLHF; DNA: TGTGCCAGCAGCCCCGTCGGGATTTCGGCACCCCTCCACTTT
V: TRBV4-1; size: NA; J: TRBJ2-7; D: TRBD2; CDR3: CASSQGTSGSEQYF; DNA: TGCGCCAGCAGCCAAGGGACTAGCGGGAGCGAGCAGTACTTC
V: TRBV10-1; size: once; J: TRBJ2-2; D: TRBD2; CDR3: CASSEGLAGSSGELFF; DNA: TGCGCCAGCAGTGAGGGACTAGCGGGCTCGTCCGGGGAGCTGTTTTTT
V: TRBV29-1; size: NA; J: TRBJ2-2; D: NA; CDR3: CSILAVGELFF; DNA: TGCAGCATTCTAGCCGTCGGGGAGCTGTTTTTT
V: TRBV18; size: NA; J: TRBJ2-5; D: NA; CDR3: CASSPPSGETQYF; DNA: TGTGCCAGCTCACCACCCAGTGGAGAGACCCAGTACTTC
V: TRBV5-1; size: few; J: TRBJ2-3; D: TRBD1; CDR3: CASSLDPGQATDTQYF; DNA: TGCGCCAGCAGCTTAGATCCGGGACAGGCGACAGATACGCAGTATTTT
V: TRBV19; size: NA; J: TRBJ1-1; D: NA; CDR3: CASSIAVNTEAFF; DNA: TGTGCCAGTAGTATAGCAGTGAACACTGAAGCTTTCTTT
V: TRBV28; size: NA; J: TRBJ1-3; D: TRBD1; CDR3: CASSLQRTGAPGNTIYF; DNA: TGTGCCAGCAGTTTACAAAGGACAGGGGCTCCTGGAAACACCATATATTTT
V: TRBV5-1; size: NA; J: TRBJ1-2; D: NA; CDR3: CASSVSGIGYGYTF; DNA: TGCGCCAGCAGCGTCTCAGGGATTGGCTATGGCTACACCTTC
V: TRBV6-5; size: NA; J: TRBJ2-7; D: TRBD2; CDR3: CASSYSLREGEYEQYF; DNA: TGTGCCAGCAGTTACTCGTTGCGGGAGGGCGAATACGAGCAGTACTTC
V: TRBV21-1; size: NA; J: TRBJ1-5; D: NA; CDR3: CASSTQVQDRVEQPQHF; DNA: TGTGCCAGCAGCACCCAAGTCCAGGACAGGGTGGAACAGCCCCAGCATTTT
V: TRBV5-1; size: once; J: TRBJ2-4; D: NA; CDR3: CASSLGRRGDIQYF; DNA: TGCGCCAGCAGCTTGGGAAGGAGGGGAGACATTCAGTACTTC
V: TRBV6-1; size: once; J: TRBJ2-7; D: TRBD2; CDR3: CASSEMGTSGAYEQYF; DNA: TGTGCCAGCAGTGAAATGGGGACTAGCGGGGCCTACGAGCAGTACTTC
V: TRBV2; size: NA; J: TRBJ2-5; D: TRBD2; CDR3: CASKWGLAGGGQETQYF; DNA: TGTGCCAGCAAGTGGGGACTAGCGGGAGGAGGCCAAGAGACCCAGTACTTC
V: TRBV28; size: NA; J: TRBJ2-7; D: NA; CDR3: CASSLGGGEGYEQYF; DNA: TGTGCCAGCAGTTTAGGGGGCGGGGAGGGGTACGAGCAGTACTTC
V: TRBV6-1; size: NA; J: TRBJ2-2; D: TRBD1; CDR3: CASGEQGAGGELFF; DNA: TGTGCCAGCGGCGAACAGGGGGCAGGCGGGGAGCTGTTTTTT
V: TRBV5-8; size: few; J: TRBJ2-2; D: NA; CDR3: CASSLVGANTGELFF; DNA: TGTGCCAGCAGCTTGGTAGGGGCGAACACCGGGGAGCTGTTTTTT
V: TRBV2; size: few; J: TRBJ1-4; D: NA; CDR3: CASGALGNEKLFF; DNA: TGTGCCAGTGGGGCTCTCGGTAATGAAAAACTGTTTTTT
V: TRBV27; size: NA; J: TRBJ2-2; D: NA; CDR3: CASSLMVSTGELFF; DNA: TGTGCCAGCAGTTTAATGGTCAGCACCGGGGAGCTGTTTTTT